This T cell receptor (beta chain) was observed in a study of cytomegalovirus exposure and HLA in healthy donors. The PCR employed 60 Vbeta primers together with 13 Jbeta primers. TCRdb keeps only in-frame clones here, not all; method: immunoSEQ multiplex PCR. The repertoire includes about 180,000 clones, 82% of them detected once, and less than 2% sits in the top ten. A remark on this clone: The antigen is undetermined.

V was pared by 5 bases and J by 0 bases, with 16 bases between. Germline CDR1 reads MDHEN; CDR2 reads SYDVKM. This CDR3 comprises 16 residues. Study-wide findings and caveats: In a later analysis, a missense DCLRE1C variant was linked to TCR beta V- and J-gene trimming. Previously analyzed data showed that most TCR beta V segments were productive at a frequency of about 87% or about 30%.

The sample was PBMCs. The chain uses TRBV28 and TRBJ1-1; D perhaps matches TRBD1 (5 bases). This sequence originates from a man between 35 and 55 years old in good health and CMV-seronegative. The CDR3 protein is CASSSPRQFMNTEAFF. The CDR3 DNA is TGTGCCAGCAGTAGCCCCAGACAGTTCATGAACACTGAAGCTTTCTTT. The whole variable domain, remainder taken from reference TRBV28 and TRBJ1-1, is DVKVTQSSRYLVKRTGEKVFLECVQDMDHENMFWYRQDPGLGLRLIYFSYDVKMKEKGDIPEGYSVSREKKERFSLILESASTNQTSMYLCASSSPRQFMNTEAFFGQGTRLTVV.